The sequence of this T cell receptor (beta chain) was determined in a study of blood T cell repertoires in COVID-19. Germline V gene data show CDR1 as SGHVS and CDR2 as FQNEAQ. This CDR3 is built from 14 residues. J lost 11 bases, V lost 5 bases, and 11 bases had no gene match. Libraries were prepared by immunoSEQ multiplex PCR; TCRdb keeps only in-frame clonotypes and omits some of them. The data hold fewer than 150,000 clones, with around 81% observed a single time. Sequencing was performed on peripheral blood. The chain is built from TRBV7-8 and TRBJ1-1; TRBD1 matches 10 bases. The source is a human donor in a cohort sampled during active COVID-19. The CDR3 sequence is CASSAGTGAEGAFF. CDR3 DNA: TGTGCCAGCAGCGCCGGGACAGGGGCCGAGGGGGCTTTCTTT.